This record concerns one T cell receptor (beta chain) sequence. The record originates from a study of tumor T cells in aggressive B-cell lymphoma. Sequenced by immunoSEQ multiplex PCR; TCRdb stores in-frame clones only, minus some. Here the sample spans thousands of clones, about 85% being singletons. Between the trimmed V and J ends, which lost 6 bases and 5 bases, there was a span of 19 bases. Germline V lookup: CDR1 MNHEY, CDR2 SMNVEV (reference sequence). The CDR3 runs 15 residues. This TCR was sampled from an adult with diffuse large B cell lymphoma. Sequencing input: tumor tissue. The rearrangement joins TRBV27 to TRBJ1-1, with unresolved D. The CDR3 nucleotides read TGTGCCAGCAGCCGGAGCCCGGGAGAAGGGACTGAAGCTTTCTTT. Translation gives CASSRSPGEGTEAFF.